A selection of T cell receptor beta chains follows, all from one sample in a study of T-cell memory formation after mild COVID-19. TCRdb ran MiXCR on the 5' RACE reads and lists one entry per CDR3 protein. The sample includes 200,000 to 250,000 distinct CDR3 sequences, around 10% of them seen just once. Sequencing used PBMCs or a T cell subset sorted from them (not recorded which). The receptors originated from a man aged 18-30 years who had mild COVID-19 (a few samples of this study predate the infection). Cell type and time point are not known. The CDR3 runs from the conserved cysteine through the conserved F or W. The D gene is left open where the match is weak. Rows give clone size only sometimes, using once, few, many, or a class for an expanded clone.

v_gene	abundance	j_gene	d_gene	CDR3nt	CDR3aa
TRBV29-1	NA	TRBJ2-1	TRBD2	TGCAGCGTTGAAGATCTTCCAGCGGGGGACAATGAGCAGTTCTTC	CSVEDLPAGDNEQFF
TRBV10-1	NA	TRBJ2-1	NA	TGCGCCAGCAGTGAGTCGCTAGCCGGTGAGCAGTTCTTC	CASSESLAGEQFF
TRBV12-3/TRBV12-4	few	TRBJ1-5	NA	TGTGCCAGCAGGGTGGGAGGATATAGCAATCAGCCCCAGCATTTT	CASRVGGYSNQPQHF
TRBV4-2	NA	TRBJ2-7	NA	TGTGCCAGCAGCCGAGAAACCGGGACTCCGTACGAGCAGTACTTC	CASSRETGTPYEQYF
TRBV12-3/TRBV12-4	many	TRBJ1-6	NA	TGTGCCAGCAGTCGGACGGCTGAAGGGTCACCCCTCCACTTT	CASSRTAEGSPLHF
TRBV12-3/TRBV12-4	NA	TRBJ2-4	NA	TGTGCCAGCAGCCACGGGGATAAACAGTACTTC	CASSHGDKQYF
TRBV7-8	few	TRBJ2-7	TRBD1	TGTGCCAGCAGCTTAGCCGGGACAGGGGCACAGGAGCAGTACTTC	CASSLAGTGAQEQYF
TRBV20-1	many	TRBJ2-7	TRBD2	TGCAGTGCTAGACCCGTGACTAGCGCGTACGAGCAGTACTTC	CSARPVTSAYEQYF
TRBV4-3	many	TRBJ1-1	NA	TGCGCCAGCAGACGTACTGGGAACACTGAAGCTTTCTTT	CASRRTGNTEAFF
TRBV9	few	TRBJ2-2	NA	TGTGCCAGCAGCTTCCGAAAGACAGATCCGAACACCGGGGAGCTGTTTTTT	CASSFRKTDPNTGELFF
TRBV5-1	NA	TRBJ2-3	TRBD2	TGCGCCAGCAGCGCGGTAGCGGGGCCAGATACGCAGTATTTT	CASSAVAGPDTQYF
TRBV3-1	few	TRBJ1-4	NA	TGTGCCAGCAGCCGCGAGACAGGCCGTAATGAAAAACTGTTTTTT	CASSRETGRNEKLFF
TRBV12-3/TRBV12-4	many	TRBJ2-1	NA	TGTGCCAGCAGGCCCACCGGCGGCGGACTATTGATCGAGCAGTTCTTC	CASRPTGGGLLIEQFF
TRBV7-2	NA	TRBJ1-2	NA	TGTGCCAGCAGCCCCCCCATCCCAGGGTATGGCTACACCTTC	CASSPPIPGYGYTF
TRBV12-3/TRBV12-4	few	TRBJ2-3	NA	TGTGCCAGCAGTCCAGTATCAGCCGCAGATACGCAGTATTTT	CASSPVSAADTQYF
TRBV11-2	few	TRBJ2-3	NA	TGTGCCAGCCGACCCGTGGGAGATACGCAGTATTTT	CASRPVGDTQYF
TRBV7-2	few	TRBJ2-3	TRBD2	TGTGCCAGCAGCCAAACTAGCGGGGGGGCCACAGATACGCAGTATTTT	CASSQTSGGATDTQYF
TRBV5-1	few	TRBJ2-3	NA	TGCGCCAGCAGCTTGGCCCCACCCAACACAGATACGCAGTATTTT	CASSLAPPNTDTQYF
TRBV4-1	many	TRBJ1-1	NA	TGCGCCAGCAGCCAAGAGACAGGGAACACTGAAGCTTTCTTT	CASSQETGNTEAFF
TRBV20-1	NA	TRBJ2-3	TRBD2	TGCAGTGCTAGGTACAGCGGGGGCGTTAGCACAGATACGCAGTATTTT	CSARYSGGVSTDTQYF
TRBV3-1	many	TRBJ1-1	NA	TGTGCCAGCAGCCAAGTATCCGGGAACACTGAAGCTTTCTTT	CASSQVSGNTEAFF
TRBV6-2/TRBV6-3	few	TRBJ1-1	NA	TGTGCCAGCACCTACCAGGCGGGGTACACTGAAGCTTTCTTT	CASTYQAGYTEAFF
TRBV5-1	few	TRBJ2-1	TRBD2	TGCGCCAGCAGCGGCGGACTAGCGGGTGCCTACAATGAGCAGTTCTTC	CASSGGLAGAYNEQFF
TRBV27	few	TRBJ2-1	NA	TGTGCCAGCAGTTTATATGGTAGAGGGGCACAGTTCTTC	CASSLYGRGAQFF
TRBV4-3	NA	TRBJ1-3	NA	TGCGCCAGCAGCCAAGACCCTTCGGGTACCGGAAACACCATATATTTT	CASSQDPSGTGNTIYF
TRBV21-1	few	TRBJ2-5	NA	TGTGCCAGCAGCAGTACAGGGAGGGGTCAAGAGACCCAGTACTTC	CASSSTGRGQETQYF
TRBV7-3	few	TRBJ1-1	TRBD1	TGTGCCAGCAGCCGGACAGGAGGAAACACTGAAGCTTTCTTT	CASSRTGGNTEAFF
TRBV11-2	NA	TRBJ1-1	TRBD1	TGTGCCAGCAGCTTAGTCCCCAGGGGGCAAGCTTTCTTT	CASSLVPRGQAFF
TRBV28	few	TRBJ2-5	TRBD1	TGTGCCAGCAGCGTGGCGGGACAGGGGGCGTGGGAGACCCAGTACTTC	CASSVAGQGAWETQYF
TRBV9	NA	TRBJ2-2	NA	TGTGCCAGCAGCCCTCCCCCCGGGGAGCTGTTTTTT	CASSPPPGELFF
TRBV12-3/TRBV12-4	few	TRBJ2-7	TRBD1	TGTGCCAGCCCCTTGGGGGCCGGGACAGGGGGTCCGCAGTACTTC	CASPLGAGTGGPQYF
TRBV10-3	once	TRBJ1-4	TRBD1	TGTGCCATCAGTGGGACGGGACAGTCTAATGAAAAACTGTTTTTT	CAISGTGQSNEKLFF
TRBV7-9	few	TRBJ2-2	TRBD1	TGTGCCAGCAGCCCGAGGACGGGACAGGGTAACACCGGGGAGCTGTTTTTT	CASSPRTGQGNTGELFF
TRBV9	NA	TRBJ2-1	TRBD2	TGTGCCAGCAGCCCATTGCTTAGCGGGGGGTCTGCCTACAATGAGCAGTTCTTC	CASSPLLSGGSAYNEQFF
TRBV19	few	TRBJ1-2	NA	TGTGCCAGTAGTACAGGGGAGGACTATGGCTACACCTTC	CASSTGEDYGYTF
TRBV5-1	few	TRBJ2-5	TRBD1	TGCGCCAGCAGCTTGTCTGGGACAGGGTACCAAGAGACCCAGTACTTC	CASSLSGTGYQETQYF
TRBV5-6	NA	TRBJ2-1	NA	TGTGCCAGCAGCTTGCAGGGATCCCTAAGCTCCTACAATGAGCAGTTCTTC	CASSLQGSLSSYNEQFF
TRBV7-3	NA	TRBJ2-2	NA	TGTGCCAGCAGCTTAACGATCGGCAGAGAAGTGTTTTTT	CASSLTIGREVFF
TRBV12-3/TRBV12-4	many	TRBJ2-1	NA	TGTGCCAGCAGTTTGTTGTATGGGACGAGCTCCTACAATGAGCAGTTCTTC	CASSLLYGTSSYNEQFF
TRBV6-5	NA	TRBJ1-1	NA	TGTGCCAGCAGTTACTTTTTAGGAGCCCTTGAAGCTTTCTTT	CASSYFLGALEAFF
TRBV5-1	many	TRBJ1-6	NA	TGCGCCAGCAGCTTGGACAAGTCAAATTCACCCCTCCACTTT	CASSLDKSNSPLHF
TRBV7-9	few	TRBJ1-2	TRBD1	TGTGCCAGCAGCTTGGGACAGGGGTCTTTTTATGGCTACACCTTC	CASSLGQGSFYGYTF
TRBV7-6	NA	TRBJ2-3	TRBD2	TGTGCCAGCAGCTTAGTTCGTAGCGGGTTCAGCACAGATACGCAGTATTTT	CASSLVRSGFSTDTQYF
TRBV7-2	many	TRBJ1-2	TRBD1	TGTGCCAGCAGCTCCGGGACAGGGTACTATGGCTACACCTTC	CASSSGTGYYGYTF
TRBV7-9	NA	TRBJ2-7	NA	TGTGCCAGCAGCTCGACAGGTCCGGGTTACGAGCAGTACTTC	CASSSTGPGYEQYF
TRBV5-6	many	TRBJ2-7	NA	TGTGCCAGCAGACTGCTCATGGGATCGTTCTACGAGCAGTACTTC	CASRLLMGSFYEQYF
TRBV13	NA	TRBJ2-4	NA	TGTGCCAGCAGCTTAGGCCTGTTCGGAGCCAGGGACGACATTCAGTACTTC	CASSLGLFGARDDIQYF
TRBV5-5	NA	TRBJ2-7	TRBD2	TGTGCCAGCGAAAGGACTAGCGCCGAAAAATACGAGCAGTACTTC	CASERTSAEKYEQYF
TRBV12-3/TRBV12-4	NA	TRBJ1-5	NA	TGTGCCAGCAGACGCCGGGATCAGCCCCAGCATTTT	CASRRRDQPQHF
TRBV7-8	few	TRBJ2-5	TRBD2	TGTGCCAGCAGAGGACTAGATTACGAGACCCAGTACTTC	CASRGLDYETQYF
TRBV5-1	NA	TRBJ2-3	NA	TGCGCCAGCAGCTTCCGCGACAGGACAGATACGCAGTATTTT	CASSFRDRTDTQYF
TRBV7-6	many	TRBJ2-4	NA	TGTGCCAGCAGCTCCGGACAGGGGACTAGTAGCTTTAACATTCAGTACTTC	CASSSGQGTSSFNIQYF
TRBV7-3	many	TRBJ1-6	NA	TGTGCCAGCAGCAAAAGGGACCGCCTTTCACCCCTCCACTTT	CASSKRDRLSPLHF
TRBV7-2	few	TRBJ2-3	NA	TGTGCCACCGGTCCCGGGACGGTAAGCACAGATACGCAGTATTTT	CATGPGTVSTDTQYF
TRBV5-1	many	TRBJ2-7	NA	TGCGCCAGCAGCCCTAGGGGACTCAGACCCGAGCAGTACTTC	CASSPRGLRPEQYF
TRBV4-1	few	TRBJ2-2	NA	TGCGCCAGCAGCCAACCCTTACAGGGGGAGGGCGGGGAGCTGTTTTTT	CASSQPLQGEGGELFF